This entry features one T cell receptor beta chain sequence. The V gene end was trimmed by 3 bases and the J gene end by 2 bases; junction bases not matched to a gene: 0. Germline V gene lookup returns CDR1 MDHEN and CDR2 SYDVKM. This CDR3 is built from 13 residues. The data were obtained in a study of long-term antiretroviral therapy in people with HIV. The assay, immunoSEQ v3.0, was run at survey level. The protocol was immunoSEQ multiplex PCR, while the TCRdb copy is restricted to in-frame clones and leaves out a portion. The repertoire holds roughly 28,000 clones, with roughly 80% as singletons. The receptor comes from a man aged 35-49 years with HIV. The chain uses TRBV28 and TRBJ1-2; 7 nucleotides line up with TRBD1. Material: unsorted PBMCs, obtained 3 years after starting antiretroviral therapy. CDR3 region: CASSLGQNYGYTF. Here the CDR3 DNA reads TGTGCCAGCAGTTTGGGACAGAACTATGGCTACACCTTC.